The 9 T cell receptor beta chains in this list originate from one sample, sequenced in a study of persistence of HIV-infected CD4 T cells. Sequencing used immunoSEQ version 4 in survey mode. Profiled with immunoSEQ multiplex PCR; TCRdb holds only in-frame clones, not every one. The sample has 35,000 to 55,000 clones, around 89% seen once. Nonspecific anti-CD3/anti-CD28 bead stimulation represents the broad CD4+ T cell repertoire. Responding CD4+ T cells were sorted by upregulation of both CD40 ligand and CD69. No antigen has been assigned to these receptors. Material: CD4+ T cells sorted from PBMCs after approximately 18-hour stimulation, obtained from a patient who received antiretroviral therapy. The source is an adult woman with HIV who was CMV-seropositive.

CDR3 sequence reads: CASSFRMGDYGYTF. CDR3 nucleotide sequence: TGTGCCAGCAGCTTCCGGATGGGGGACTATGGCTACACCTTC. This rearrangement joins TRBV9 to TRBJ1-2; TRBD1 is a possible D gene (5 bases). The CDR3 loop spans 14 amino acids. Germline assignment: CDR1 SGDLS and CDR2 YYNGEE. V lost 4 bases to trimming and J lost 3 bases, with 13 bases between them.

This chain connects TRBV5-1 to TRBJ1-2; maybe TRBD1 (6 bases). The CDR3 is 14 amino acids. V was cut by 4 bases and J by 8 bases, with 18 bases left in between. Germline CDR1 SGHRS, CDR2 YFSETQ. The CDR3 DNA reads TGCGCCAGCAGCCTTGACAGCGGGGGCAGAGGCTACACCTTC. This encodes CASSLDSGGRGYTF.

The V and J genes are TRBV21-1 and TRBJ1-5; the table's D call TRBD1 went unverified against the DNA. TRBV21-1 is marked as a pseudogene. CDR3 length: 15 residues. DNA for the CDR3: TGTGCCAGCAGCAAAAGGGGTTATAGCAATCAGCCCCAGCATTTT. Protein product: CASSKRGYSNQPQHF.

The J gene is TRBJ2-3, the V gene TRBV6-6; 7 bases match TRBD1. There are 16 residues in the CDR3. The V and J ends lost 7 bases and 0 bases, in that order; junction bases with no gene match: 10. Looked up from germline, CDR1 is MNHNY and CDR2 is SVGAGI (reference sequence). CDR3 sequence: CASTFEGAISTDTQYF. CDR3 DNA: TGTGCCAGCACTTTCGAGGGGGCAATCAGCACAGATACGCAGTATTTT.

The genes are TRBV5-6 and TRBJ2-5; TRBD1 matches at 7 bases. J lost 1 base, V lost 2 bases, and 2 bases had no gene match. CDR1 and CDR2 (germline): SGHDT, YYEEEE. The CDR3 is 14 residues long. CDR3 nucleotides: TGTGCCAGCAGCTTAGGGGGCGGCCAAGAGACCCAGTACTTC. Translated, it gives CASSLGGGQETQYF. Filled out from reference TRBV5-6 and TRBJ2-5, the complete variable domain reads DAGVTQSPTHLIKTRGQQVTLRCSPKSGHDTVSWYQQALGQGPQFIFQYYEEEERQRGNFPDRFSGHQFPNYSSELNVNALLLGDSALYLCASSLGGGQETQYFGPGTRLLVL.

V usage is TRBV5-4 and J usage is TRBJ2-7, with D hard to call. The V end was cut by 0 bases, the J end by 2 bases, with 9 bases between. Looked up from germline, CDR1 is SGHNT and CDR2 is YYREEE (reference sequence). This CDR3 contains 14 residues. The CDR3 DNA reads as TGTGCCAGCAGCTTGGCGGGTAGGCCCTACGAGCAGTACTTC. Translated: CASSLAGRPYEQYF. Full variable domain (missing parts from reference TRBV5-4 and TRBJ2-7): ETGVTQSPTHLIKTRGQQVTLRCSSQSGHNTVSWYQQALGQGPQFIFQYYREEENGRGNFPPRFSGLQFPNYSSELNVNALELDDSALYLCASSLAGRPYEQYFGPGTRLTVT.

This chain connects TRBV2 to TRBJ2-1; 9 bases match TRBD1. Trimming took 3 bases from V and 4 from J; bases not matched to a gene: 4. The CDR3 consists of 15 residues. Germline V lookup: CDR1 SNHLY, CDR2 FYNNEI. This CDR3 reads CASSEGQGLYNEQFF. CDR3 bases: TGTGCCAGCAGTGAGGGACAGGGATTATACAATGAGCAGTTCTTC. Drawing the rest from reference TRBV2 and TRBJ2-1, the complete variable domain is EPEVTQTPSHQVTQMGQEVILRCVPISNHLYFYWYRQILGQKVEFLVSFYNNEISEKSEIFDDQFSVERPDGSNFTLKIRSTKLEDSAMYFCASSEGQGLYNEQFFGPGTRLTVL.

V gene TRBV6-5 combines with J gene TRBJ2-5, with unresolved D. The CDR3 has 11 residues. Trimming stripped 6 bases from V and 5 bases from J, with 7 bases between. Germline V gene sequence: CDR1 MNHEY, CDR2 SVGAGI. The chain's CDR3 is CASRLWETQYF. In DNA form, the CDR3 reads TGTGCCAGCAGGCTTTGGGAGACCCAGTACTTC.

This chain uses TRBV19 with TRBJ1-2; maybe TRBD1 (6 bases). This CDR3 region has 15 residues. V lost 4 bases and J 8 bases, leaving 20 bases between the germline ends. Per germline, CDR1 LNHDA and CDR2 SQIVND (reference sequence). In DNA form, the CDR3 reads TGTGCCAGTAGTACCCCGGGCCAGGGGCTTTGGGGCTACACCTTC. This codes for CASSTPGQGLWGYTF.